This T cell receptor beta chain was sequenced during a study of human T cells and chemical hapten exposure. Study details: DPC at 0.01% went onto the upper back in patch tests, read at 6 days.

Noted time point: pre-sensitization, week 0. Treatment in this sample: therapeutic diphenylcyclopropenone sensitization with weekly scalp DPC. Overall study findings and caveats: Versus controls, expanded TCRs had significantly more large CDR3 similarity clusters.

MiXCR, applied by TCRdb to the RACE reads, yields one record per CDR3 protein. Of some 250,000 distinct CDR3 sequences listed, roughly 7.7% are singletons. Points on this clonotype: Its antigen remains unknown.

Germline CDR1 and CDR2: MNHEY and SMNVEV (reference sequence). This CDR3 is built from 14 residues. V lost 3 bases to trimming and J lost 12 bases, with 20 bases between them. Sequencing used whole blood, obtained in connection with sensitization to the hapten diphenylcyclopropenone (DPC). The sequence derives from a man aged 18 to 30 with alopecia areata. Some clones in this sample may be carry-over from other donors' samples. The chain carries TRBV27 and TRBJ1-1; D might be TRBD1 (6 bases). The CDR3 spells CASSFLRDAGETFF. Here the CDR3 DNA reads TGTGCCAGCAGTTTCCTCCGGGACGCAGGGGAAACTTTCTTT.